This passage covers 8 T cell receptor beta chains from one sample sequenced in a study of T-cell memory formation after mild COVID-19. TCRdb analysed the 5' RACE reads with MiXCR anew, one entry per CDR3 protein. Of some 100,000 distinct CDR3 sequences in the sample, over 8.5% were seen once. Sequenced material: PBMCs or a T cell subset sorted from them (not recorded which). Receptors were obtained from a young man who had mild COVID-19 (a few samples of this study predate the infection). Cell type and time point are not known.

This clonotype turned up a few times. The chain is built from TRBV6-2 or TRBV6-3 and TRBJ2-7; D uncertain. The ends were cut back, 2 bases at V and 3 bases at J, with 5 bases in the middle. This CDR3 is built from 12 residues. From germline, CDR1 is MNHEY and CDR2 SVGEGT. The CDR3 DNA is TGTGCCAGCAGTTACCCCGGCTACGAGCAGTACTTC. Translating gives CASSYPGYEQYF.

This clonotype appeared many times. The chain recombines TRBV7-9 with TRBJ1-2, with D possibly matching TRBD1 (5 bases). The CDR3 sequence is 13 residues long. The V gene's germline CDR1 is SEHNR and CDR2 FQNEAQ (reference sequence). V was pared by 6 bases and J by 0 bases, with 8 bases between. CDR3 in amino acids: CASSQGSNYGYTF. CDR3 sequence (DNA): TGTGCCAGCAGTCAGGGATCTAACTATGGCTACACCTTC.

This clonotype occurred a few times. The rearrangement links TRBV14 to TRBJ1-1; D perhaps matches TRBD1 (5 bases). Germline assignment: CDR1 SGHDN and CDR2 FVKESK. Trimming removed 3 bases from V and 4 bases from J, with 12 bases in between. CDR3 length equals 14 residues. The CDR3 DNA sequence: TGTGCCAGCAGCCAGTCGGGGGGGAGCACTGAAGCTTTCTTT. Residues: CASSQSGGSTEAFF.

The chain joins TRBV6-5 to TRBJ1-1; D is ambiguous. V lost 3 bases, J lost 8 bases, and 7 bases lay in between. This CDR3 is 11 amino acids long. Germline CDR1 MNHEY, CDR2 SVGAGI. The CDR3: CASSYLAEAFF. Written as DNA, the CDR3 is TGTGCCAGCAGTTATTTGGCGGAAGCTTTCTTT.

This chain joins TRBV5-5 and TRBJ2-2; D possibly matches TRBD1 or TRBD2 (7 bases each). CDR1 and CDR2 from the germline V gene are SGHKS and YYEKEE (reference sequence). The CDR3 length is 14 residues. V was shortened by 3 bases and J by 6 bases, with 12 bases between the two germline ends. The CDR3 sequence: CASSYRGGSGELFF. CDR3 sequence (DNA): TGTGCCAGCAGCTACAGGGGAGGGTCCGGGGAGCTGTTTTTT.

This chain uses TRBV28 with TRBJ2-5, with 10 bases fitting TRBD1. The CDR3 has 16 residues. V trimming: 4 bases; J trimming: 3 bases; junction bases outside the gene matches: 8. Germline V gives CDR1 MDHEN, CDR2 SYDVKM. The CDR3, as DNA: TGTGCCAGCAGTTATCCCGTCGGGACAGGGGAAGAGACCCAGTACTTC. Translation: CASSYPVGTGEETQYF.

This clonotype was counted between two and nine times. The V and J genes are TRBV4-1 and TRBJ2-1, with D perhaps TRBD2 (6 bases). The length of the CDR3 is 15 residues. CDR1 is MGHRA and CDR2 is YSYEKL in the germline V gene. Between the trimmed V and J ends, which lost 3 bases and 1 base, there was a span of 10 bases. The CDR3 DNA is TGCGCCAGCAGCCACGGGCGGGGATCCTACAATGAGCAGTTCTTC. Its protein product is CASSHGRGSYNEQFF.

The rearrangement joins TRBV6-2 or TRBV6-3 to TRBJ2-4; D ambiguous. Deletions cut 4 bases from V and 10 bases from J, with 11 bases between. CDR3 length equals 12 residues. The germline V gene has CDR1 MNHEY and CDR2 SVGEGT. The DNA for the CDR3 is TGTGCCAGCAGTTCTTATCAGGAGATTCAGTACTTC. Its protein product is CASSSYQEIQYF.